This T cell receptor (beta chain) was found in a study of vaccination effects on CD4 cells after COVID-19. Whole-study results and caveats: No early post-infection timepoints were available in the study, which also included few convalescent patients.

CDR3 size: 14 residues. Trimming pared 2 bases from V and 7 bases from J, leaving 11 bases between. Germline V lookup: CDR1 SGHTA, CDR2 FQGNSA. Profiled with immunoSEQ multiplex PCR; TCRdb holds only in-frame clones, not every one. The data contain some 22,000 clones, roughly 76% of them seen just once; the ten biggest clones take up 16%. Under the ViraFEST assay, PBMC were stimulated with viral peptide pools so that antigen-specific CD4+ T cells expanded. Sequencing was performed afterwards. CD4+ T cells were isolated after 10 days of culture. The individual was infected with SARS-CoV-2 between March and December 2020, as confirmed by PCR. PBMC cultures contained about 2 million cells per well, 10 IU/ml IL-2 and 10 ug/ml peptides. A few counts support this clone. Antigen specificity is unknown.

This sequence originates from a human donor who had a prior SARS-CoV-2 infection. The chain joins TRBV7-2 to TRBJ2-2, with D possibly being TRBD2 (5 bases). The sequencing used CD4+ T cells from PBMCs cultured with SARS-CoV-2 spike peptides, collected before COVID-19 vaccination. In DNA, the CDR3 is TGTGCCAGCAGCTTATCGAGACGGGACGGGGAGCTGTTTTTT. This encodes CASSLSRRDGELFF. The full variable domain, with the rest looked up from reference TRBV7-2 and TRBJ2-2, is GAGVSQSPSNKVTEKGKDVELRCDPISGHTALYWYRQSLGQGLEFLIYFQGNSAPDKSGLPSDRFSAERTGGSVSTLTIQRTQQEDSAVYLCASSLSRRDGELFFGEGSRLTVL.